This T cell receptor (beta chain) is drawn from a study of blood T cells in healthy people across ages. Using a J-beta primer mix together with a sample-barcoded 5' primer, a second PCR was run for roughly 7 to 12 cycles. One entry per CDR3 protein, called by TCRdb with MiXCR from the 5' RACE reads. The data contain over 1,200,000 distinct CDR3 sequences, approximately 59% of them singletons. Whole-study findings and limits: Roughly linearly, TCR beta diversity per million T cells fell as age increased. Comparison with aged donors showed that long-lived donors had more naive CD4+ cells and higher diversity.

Healthy individuals of Caucasian origin from Russia, aged roughly 6 to 95, served as donors. Isolation of PBMCs gave at least 7 million cells per sample. This CDR3 comprises 17 residues. Germline lookup yields CDR1 DFQATT and CDR2 SNEGSKA (reference sequence). As concerns this clonotype: Its antigen is not known.

The clonotype comes from a man aged 18 to 30 in good health. The sequencing sample was made of blood. The rearrangement joins TRBV20-1 to TRBJ2-1; 12 positions agree with TRBD2. The end of the DNA aligns better with TRBJ2-7, so the J call may be wrong. The CDR3 coding sequence is TGCAGTGCTAGTGCTAGCGGGGGGGCGGTCGCCTACAATGAGCAGTACTTC. Residues: CSASASGGAVAYNEQYF.